Sequencing of this T cell receptor (beta chain) was carried out in a study of cytomegalovirus exposure and HLA in healthy donors. General study findings and limits: Confirmation was obtained in vitro that a few CMV-associated chains are specific for CMV antigens. Productive rates of about 90% or about 30% were seen for most TCR beta V segments in an earlier analysis.

From germline, CDR1 is MNHNY and CDR2 SVGAGI (reference sequence). This CDR3 has 13 residues. V was cut by 6 bases and J by 1 base, with 9 bases left in between. This clone has more than one count but fewer than ten. The target antigen is unknown. Use of 60 Vbeta and 13 Jbeta primers characterized the PCR. The method was immunoSEQ multiplex PCR; TCRdb's version includes in-frame clones alone and lacks a portion of them. Among over 150,000 clones listed, almost 85% were seen once. Sequenced: PBMCs. The rearrangement uses TRBV6-6 and TRBJ1-1, with D possibly matching TRBD1 (5 bases). The source is a girl aged 5-17 years in good health and CMV-seropositive. The CDR3 DNA reads TGTGCCAGCAGGATACAGGCGAACACTGAAGCTTTCTTT. As protein: CASRIQANTEAFF.